This is a list of T cell receptor beta chains from one sample in a study of identical twins. One entry per CDR3 protein, called by TCRdb with MiXCR from the 5' RACE reads. The sample lists about 240,000 distinct CDR3 sequences; roughly 12% were seen once. The same sample was also studied in work on yellow fever vaccine responses in identical twins.

Source material: memory (CD45RO+) T cells sorted from blood. Source of these receptors: a woman aged 18-29 years in good health. Both conserved end residues are part of each CDR3. The D gene is left open where the match is weak. Expanded clones get a size class; other rows say once, few or many, or leave the size out.

size | J | V | D | DNA | CDR3
few | TRBJ2-3 | TRBV7-9 | TRBD1 | TGTGCCAGCAGCTTAAATACAGGGGGCTTCACAGATACGCAGTATTTT | CASSLNTGGFTDTQYF
few | TRBJ2-7 | TRBV27 | - | TGTGCCAGCAGTTTGTACGGGGCACCCTCCTACGAGCAGTACTTC | CASSLYGAPSYEQYF
few | TRBJ2-7 | TRBV27 | - | TGTGCCAGCAGTTTGTCGGGAAGGCGCGAGCAGTACTTC | CASSLSGRREQYF
- | TRBJ1-3 | TRBV20-1 | - | TGCAGTGCTAGAGATTCGTCCTCATGGAGAAACACCATATATTTT | CSARDSSSWRNTIYF
few | TRBJ1-2 | TRBV12-3/TRBV12-4 | - | TGTGCCAGCAGTCGCTCCAGGACGGTCTATGGCTACACCTTC | CASSRSRTVYGYTF
- | TRBJ2-2 | TRBV30 | - | TGTGCCTGGTCTGTTGGACCTTCACAGGGGGAGCTGTTTTTT | CAWSVGPSQGELFF
- | TRBJ2-1 | TRBV30 | TRBD1 | TGTGCCTGGAGACAGCAGGGGGCCTACAATGAGCAGTTCTTC | CAWRQQGAYNEQFF
few | TRBJ2-1 | TRBV5-1 | - | TGCGCCAGCAGCTTCCTTCCGGTTGGGGGCCCCTACAATGAGCAGTTCTTC | CASSFLPVGGPYNEQFF
- | TRBJ1-1 | TRBV27 | - | TGTGCCAGCAGTTTTTTACTTAACACTGAAGCTTTCTTT | CASSFLLNTEAFF
- | TRBJ1-2 | TRBV3-1 | - | TGTGCCAGCAGCCCAATCCTAGGGGGGAACTATGGCTACACCTTC | CASSPILGGNYGYTF
- | TRBJ2-5 | TRBV3-1 | TRBD2 | TGTGCCAGCAGCCAAGTCAGGGGTAGCGGGGAAGAGACCCAGTACTTC | CASSQVRGSGEETQYF
few | TRBJ1-5 | TRBV28 | - | TGTGCCAGCAGTTTACCAGCTCACAAGGGCAATCAGCCCCAGCATTTT | CASSLPAHKGNQPQHF
- | TRBJ2-3 | TRBV28 | TRBD2 | TGTGCCAGCAGTCTCCTGTTTAGCGGGGTGGGCGGAGATACGCAGTATTTT | CASSLLFSGVGGDTQYF
- | TRBJ2-7 | TRBV10-2 | TRBD2 | TGCGCCAGCAGTGAGTGGGATAGCGGGGGCCACGAGCAGTACTTC | CASSEWDSGGHEQYF
- | TRBJ2-6 | TRBV29-1 | - | TGCAGCGCCCGTTTTCCCTTAAGGGGTATGGGGCCGAGTTCTGGGGCCAACGTCCTGACTTTC | CSARFPLRGMGPSSGANVLTF
few | TRBJ2-5 | TRBV7-9 | - | TGTGCCAGCAGCTTAAAGAGAAGGGACCAAGAGACCCAGTACTTC | CASSLKRRDQETQYF
few | TRBJ2-1 | TRBV27 | - | TGTGCCAGCAGTCCATACCCAAGTTATGGGAATGAGCAGTTCTTC | CASSPYPSYGNEQFF
few | TRBJ2-6 | TRBV12-3/TRBV12-4 | - | TGTGCCAGCAGCAGAGATACCTCTGGGGCCAACGTCCTGACTTTC | CASSRDTSGANVLTF